This TCR beta chain was documented in a study of T-cell reconstitution after alpha-beta-depleted transplantation in children. This clonotype was seen ten or more times. Preparation of the TCRbeta library was carried out with unique molecular identifiers. TCRdb passed the PCR reads through MiXCR, listing each CDR3 protein once. The sample lists approximately 93,000 distinct CDR3 sequences; roughly 7.7% were seen once. This CDR3 region has 12 residues. V was shortened by 3 bases and J by 6 bases, with 12 bases between the two germline ends. Germline CDR1 reads DFQATT; CDR2 reads SNEGSKA (reference sequence).

The source of this sequence is a human donor who donated a stem cell graft to a child with congenital amegakaryocytic thrombocytopenia. The material was PBMCs from the stem cell graft donor, obtained from the stem cell graft. The chain has TRBV20-1 and TRBJ2-7, with D hard to call. As DNA, the CDR3 is TGCAGTGCTAGCCCAGGTACGGGCGAGCAGTACTTC. This translates into CSASPGTGEQYF.